This T cell receptor (beta chain) derives from a study of shared clonotypes between healthy human individuals. Using immunoSEQ multiplex PCR, the repertoire was profiled, and TCRdb retains in-frame clones only, with some absent. The sample holds around 2.5 million clones, more than 85% seen once. Points from the study as a whole: Naive subsets usually exceeded memory subsets in estimated richness.

The CDR3 contains 16 residues. V shed 5 bases and J 8 bases; nucleotides not matched to a gene: 12. Germline lookup yields CDR1 SGHTA and CDR2 FQGNSA. A single count supports this clone. Its antigen remains unidentified. The gene calls are TRBV7-2 and TRBJ2-1; 10 bases are shared with TRBD2. This sequence originates from a man aged 18 to 35 in good health. Some clones in this sample may be carry-over from other donors' samples. The sequenced sample consisted of naive CD4+ T cells from PBMCs. Subset in this sample: CD45RA+ positively selected. The chain's CDR3 is CASSARPSGSGHEQFF. The DNA for the CDR3 is TGTGCCAGCAGCGCCCGACCTAGCGGGAGTGGACATGAGCAGTTCTTC. Combining the CDR3 with reference TRBV7-2 and TRBJ2-1 gives the whole variable domain GAGVSQSPSNKVTEKGKDVELRCDPISGHTALYWYRQSLGQGLEFLIYFQGNSAPDKSGLPSDRFSAERTGGSVSTLTIQRTQQEDSAVYLCASSARPSGSGHEQFFGPGTRLTVL.